The clone carrying this T cell receptor (beta chain) was counted between two and nine times. The antigen is undetermined. Other DNA sequences within the sample encode an identical CDR3. The sample comes from a study of cytomegalovirus exposure and HLA in healthy donors. Overall study results and limits: The study assumed roughly uniform donor sequencing depth for presence/absence analyses.

V gave up 0 bases and J gave up 4 bases, with 7 bases separating them. Germline V gene sequence: CDR1 GTSNPN, CDR2 SVGIG (reference sequence). This CDR3 comprises 13 residues. PCR amplification relied on 60 Vbeta primers (plus 13 Jbeta primers). Repertoires were generated with immunoSEQ multiplex PCR, while TCRdb's copy carries only in-frame clones and drops some. The data show 200,000 to 300,000 clones, 82% seen once. Material: PBMCs. The chain is built from TRBV30 and TRBJ1-5; D perhaps matches TRBD1 (6 bases). The sequence was collected from a woman in her thirties or forties in good health and CMV-seropositive. The CDR3 reads CAWSVQGNQPQHF. CDR3 nucleotide sequence: TGTGCCTGGAGTGTCCAGGGGAATCAGCCCCAGCATTTT.